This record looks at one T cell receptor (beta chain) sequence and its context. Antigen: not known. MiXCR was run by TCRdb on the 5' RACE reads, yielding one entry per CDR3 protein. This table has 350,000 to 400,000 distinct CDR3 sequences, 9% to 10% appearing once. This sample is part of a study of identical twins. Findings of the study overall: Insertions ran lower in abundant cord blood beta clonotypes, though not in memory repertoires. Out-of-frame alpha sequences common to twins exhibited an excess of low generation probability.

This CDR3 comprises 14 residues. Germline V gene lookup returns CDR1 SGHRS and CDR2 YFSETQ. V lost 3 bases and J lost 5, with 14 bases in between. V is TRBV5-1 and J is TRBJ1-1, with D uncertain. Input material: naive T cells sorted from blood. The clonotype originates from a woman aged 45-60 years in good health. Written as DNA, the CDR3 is TGCGCCAGCAGCTCACTGAGCGCGGGTACTGAAGCTTTCTTT. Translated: CASSSLSAGTEAFF.